This T cell receptor beta chain was captured in a study of PD-1 blockade in classical Hodgkin lymphoma. The overall study: The study gave patients nivolumab 3 mg/kg intravenously every 2 weeks.

Trimming removed 6 bases from V and 4 bases from J, with 15 bases in between. This CDR3 spans 15 amino acids. CDR1 and CDR2 (germline): SGHTA, FQGNSA. Described time point: cycle 4 day 1 (C4D1), after 5 to 7 weeks of nivolumab. Relapse after autologous stem cell transplantation occurred in every patient, and brentuximab vedotin exposure varied. Best overall response was complete response, partial response or progressive disease in these relapsed/refractory classical Hodgkin lymphoma patients. The table came from immunoSEQ multiplex PCR; TCRdb's copy has only in-frame clones and leaves some out. The sample holds 64,000 or so clones, around nine tenths seen once.

The sequencing here drew on peripheral blood mononuclear cells (PBMCs), taken before the fourth cycle of nivolumab. This sequence was found in a human donor with classical Hodgkin lymphoma. The V and J genes are TRBV7-2 and TRBJ2-2, with D perhaps TRBD1 (6 bases). The CDR3 region has the DNA TGTGCCAGCAGACCAGTCAGGGGATTCACCGGGGAGCTGTTTTTT. Protein product: CASRPVRGFTGELFF.